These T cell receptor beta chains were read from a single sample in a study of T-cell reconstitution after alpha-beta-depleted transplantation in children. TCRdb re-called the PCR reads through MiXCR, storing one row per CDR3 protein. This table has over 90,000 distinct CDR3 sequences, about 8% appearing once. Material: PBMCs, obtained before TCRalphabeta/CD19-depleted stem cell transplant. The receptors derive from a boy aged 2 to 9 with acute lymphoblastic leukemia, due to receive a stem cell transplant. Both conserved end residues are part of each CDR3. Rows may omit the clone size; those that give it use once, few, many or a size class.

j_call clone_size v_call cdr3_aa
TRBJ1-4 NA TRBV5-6 CASSKRGVEKLFF
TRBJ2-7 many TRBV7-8 CASSATDSGPVEQYF
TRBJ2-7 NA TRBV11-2 CASSRPRQVSSYEQYF
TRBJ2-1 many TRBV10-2 CASSEAGGANEQFF
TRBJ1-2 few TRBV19 CASSTRTGLPYGYTF
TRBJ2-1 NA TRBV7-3 CATSGLGGSDEQFF
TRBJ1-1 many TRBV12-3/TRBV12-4 CASSFRGAGGGTEAFF
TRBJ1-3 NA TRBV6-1 CASTPPGPHSGNTIYF
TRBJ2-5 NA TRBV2 CASRGDRSGGKETQYF
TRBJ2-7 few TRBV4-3 CASSQNSGRGYEQYF
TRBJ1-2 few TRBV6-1 CASSKHRADGYTF
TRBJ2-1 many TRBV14 CASSPRLASSYNEQFF
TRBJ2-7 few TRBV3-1 CASSQGVSLHEQYF
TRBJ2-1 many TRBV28 CASTGATSGDF
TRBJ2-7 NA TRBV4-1 CASSQGAGQYEQYF
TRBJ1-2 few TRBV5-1 CASSLGSITGGYTF
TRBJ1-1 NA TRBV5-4 CASSRRDIVANTEAFF
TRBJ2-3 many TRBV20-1 CSASGGADTQYF
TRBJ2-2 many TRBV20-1 CSANGLGPGELFF
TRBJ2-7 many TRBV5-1 CASHFMDSLYEQYF
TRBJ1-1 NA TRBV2 CASSVWVNTEAFF
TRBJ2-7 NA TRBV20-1 CSAGLGGLEQYF
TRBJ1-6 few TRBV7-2 CASSYNRGSPLHF
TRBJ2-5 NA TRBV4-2 CASSHERGTQYF
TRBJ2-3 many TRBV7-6 CASSGLRGTHTDTQYF
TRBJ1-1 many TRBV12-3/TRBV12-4 CASSLARQGMNTEAFF
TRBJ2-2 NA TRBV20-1 CSAGGRNPGELFF
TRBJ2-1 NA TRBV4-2 CASSRPTSGGDYNEQFF
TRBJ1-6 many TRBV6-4 CASSPGVNSPLHF
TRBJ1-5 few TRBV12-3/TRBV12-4 CASRDRGVNQPQHF
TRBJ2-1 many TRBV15 CATFLAGGPNEQFF
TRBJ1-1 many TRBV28 CASSHLGRDTEAFF
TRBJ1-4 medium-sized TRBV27 CASSSPGGLGEKLFF
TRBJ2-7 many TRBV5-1 CASSEGVRIEQYF
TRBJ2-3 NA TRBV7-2 CASSLAGLNTQYF
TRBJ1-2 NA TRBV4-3 CASSQAVSGTPMSPAWGYTF
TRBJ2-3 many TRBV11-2 CASSLEETGKDTQYF
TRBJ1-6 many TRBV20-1 CSARDPTGAYNSPLHF
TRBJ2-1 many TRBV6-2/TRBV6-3 CASHAIPAGVSYNEQFF
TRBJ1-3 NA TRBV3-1 CASSQIAQGRNTIYF
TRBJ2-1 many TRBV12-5 CASGLGGPRASNEQFF
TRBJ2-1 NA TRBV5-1 CASSLEGPSYNEQFF
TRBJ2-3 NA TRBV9 CASSVGTGSFTDTQYF
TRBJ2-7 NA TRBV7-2 CASSSGRESYEQYF
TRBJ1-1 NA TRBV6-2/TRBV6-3 CASSFLNTDTEAFF
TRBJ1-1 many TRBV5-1 CASRWDQGNTEAFF
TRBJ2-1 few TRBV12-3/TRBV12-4 CASRLAGGGKEQFF
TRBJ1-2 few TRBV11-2 CASISPSRTVHRNYGYTF
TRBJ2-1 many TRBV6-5 CASSARTGQYNEQFF
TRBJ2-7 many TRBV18 CASSPTSYGAYEQYF
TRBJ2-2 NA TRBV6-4 CASSDSGQTNTGELFF
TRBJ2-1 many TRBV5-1 CASSSSAGVGNEQFF
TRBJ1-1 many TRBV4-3 CASSQDDSVNTEAFF
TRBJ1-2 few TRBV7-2 CASSLAPVQGRSYTF
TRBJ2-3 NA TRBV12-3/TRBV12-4 CASSLSGGPTLDTQYF
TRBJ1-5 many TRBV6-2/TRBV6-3 CASSPRTASRSNQPQHF
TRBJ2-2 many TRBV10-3 CAISEPSHGPNTGELFF